Each of the 13 T cell receptor beta chains below was sequenced from the same sample in a study of glioma-infiltrating T cells. The iRepertoire nested amplicon-rescue multiplex PCR amplified TCR alpha and beta CDR3s from RNA. MiXCR was run by TCRdb on the multiplex PCR reads, yielding one entry per CDR3 protein. The sample has 150,000 to 200,000 distinct CDR3 sequences, about 32% seen once. Sample: glioma tissue, nonneoplastic brain tissue, or PBMCs (not recorded which). The source is a human donor with low-grade glioma or glioblastoma, undergoing nonglioma brain surgery, or in good health (not recorded which).

The genes are TRBV5-1 and TRBJ2-3; D call uncertain. CDR1 SGHRS and CDR2 YFSETQ come from the germline V gene. This CDR3 spans 15 amino acids. Trimming left V 0 bases short and J 2 bases short, with 10 bases between. The CDR3: CASSLAQRITDTQYF. CDR3 nucleotides: TGCGCCAGCAGCTTGGCCCAACGGATCACAGATACGCAGTATTTT.

The chain couples TRBV9 to TRBJ2-1; 9 bases match TRBD2. Per the germline V gene, CDR1 is SGDLS and CDR2 is YYNGEE. After removal of 0 bases from V and 7 bases from J, the junction contained 8 bases not matched to a gene. The length of the CDR3 is 16 residues. The DNA for the CDR3 is TGTGCCAGCAGCGTAGTCGGGCTAGCGGGGCAGAATGAGCAGTTCTTC. This sequence encodes CASSVVGLAGQNEQFF.

With regard to this clonotype: As the CDR3 is not closed by the conserved phenylalanine or tryptophan, this likely results from a read error. The rearrangement joins TRBV19 to TRBJ2-5, with 13 bases matching TRBD2. Germline V CDR1 and CDR2: LNHDA, SQIVND (reference sequence). The V gene end was trimmed by 4 bases and the J gene end by 5 bases; junction bases not matched to a gene: 7. The length of the CDR3 is 16 residues. CDR3 in amino acids: CASSTRTSGSVETQYL. The CDR3 DNA sequence: TGTGCCAGTAGTACCCGGACTAGCGGGAGTGTCGAGACCCAGTACCTC.

This clonotype was counted many times. The CDR3 sequence: CASSLSNRASNQPQHF. The CDR3 DNA is TGTGCCAGCAGTTTATCGAACCGAGCTAGCAATCAGCCCCAGCATTTT. The V call is TRBV27, the J call TRBJ1-5; D remains ambiguous. In germline, CDR1 is MNHEY, CDR2 SMNVEV (reference sequence). The V gene lost 0 bases and the J gene lost 0 bases, with 9 bases spanning the gap. This CDR3 spans 16 amino acids.

The gene calls are TRBV4-2 and TRBJ2-3; D is undetermined. Deletions cut 4 bases from V and 0 bases from J, with 11 bases between. The CDR3 has 15 residues. Germline-derived CDR1 and CDR2 are LGHNA and YNFKEQ. The CDR3 DNA reads TGTGCCAGCAGCCCCCGGACGGAAAGCACAGATACGCAGTATTTT. This gives the protein CASSPRTESTDTQYF.

This clonotype was observed a few times. The rearrangement joins TRBV2 to TRBJ2-7, with D maybe TRBD2 (7 bases). The V and J ends lost 7 bases and 1 base respectively, with 17 bases between them. There are 15 residues in the CDR3. From germline, CDR1 is SNHLY and CDR2 FYNNEI. The CDR3 here is CASTMGGLTSYEQYF. The DNA of the CDR3 is TGTGCCAGCACGATGGGGGGGCTAACGTCCTACGAGCAGTACTTC.

The sample holds a few counts of this clonotype. The chain recombines TRBV5-1 with TRBJ2-5; TRBD2 might be the D (6 bases). Trimming pared 2 bases from V and 4 bases from J, leaving 12 bases between. CDR1 and CDR2 from the germline V gene are SGHRS and YFSETQ. CDR3 length equals 14 residues. The DNA for the CDR3 is TGCGCCAGCAGCTTAGGACTATTCGGAGAGACCCAGTACTTC. Its protein product is CASSLGLFGETQYF.

This clonotype was observed a handful of times. The J gene is TRBJ2-7, the V gene TRBV19; D may be TRBD1 (6 bases). Per the germline V gene, CDR1 is LNHDA and CDR2 is SQIVND (reference sequence). Trimming pared 5 bases from V and 3 bases from J, leaving 8 bases between. This CDR3 is 12 amino acids long. The DNA of the CDR3 is TGTGCCAGTAGTGGGACACTCTACGAGCAGTACTTC. The encoded protein is CASSGTLYEQYF.

This sequence joins TRBV29-1 and TRBJ2-3; maybe TRBD1 (5 bases). The V gene lost 6 bases and the J gene lost 1 base, with 17 bases spanning the gap. This CDR3 contains 15 residues. Germline assignment: CDR1 SQVTM and CDR2 ANQGSEA. CDR3: CSVWGLGKGTDTQYF. Here the CDR3 DNA reads TGCAGCGTCTGGGGCTTGGGGAAGGGCACAGATACGCAGTATTTT.

With respect to this clonotype: A much larger clonotype is one base distant, so this may be a read error. This rearrangement joins TRBV4-2 to TRBJ1-1; D gene uncertain. The CDR3 loop spans 17 amino acids. With 2 bases removed from V and 0 bases from J, the gap between germline ends came to 16 bases. Germline CDR1 LGHNA, CDR2 YNFKEQ. CDR3 DNA: TGTGCCAGCAGCCAACAGACCGAATGGACCATGAACACTGAAGCTTTCTTT. It is translated as CASSQQTEWTMNTEAFF.

This clonotype showed up many times. The CDR3 DNA follows: TGTGCCAGCCGAGCGAGTCATTCCTCCCTTTACTATGGCTACACCTTC. Encoded protein: CASRASHSSLYYGYTF. This sequence joins TRBV27 and TRBJ1-2; unclear D gene. V lost 8 bases and J 3 bases, leaving 22 bases between the germline ends. This CDR3 spans 16 amino acids. Germline V gene lookup returns CDR1 MNHEY and CDR2 SMNVEV (reference sequence).

This clonotype was observed at least ten times. V gene TRBV6-1 combines with J gene TRBJ2-3, with 12 bases identical to TRBD2. The CDR3 is made up of 15 amino acids. Per the germline V gene, CDR1 is MNHNS and CDR2 is SASEGT. The trim removed 4 bases at V and 5 bases at J, leaving 4 bases unmatched. The CDR3 DNA reads TGTGCCAGCAGTGGGACTAGCGGGATCGGAGATACGCAGTATTTT. Protein: CASSGTSGIGDTQYF.

As to this clonotype: Its ends do not fully match the called genes, so a read error is possible. The chain uses TRBV27 and TRBJ2-7; a weak D match, TRBD2 (6 bases). Germline-derived CDR1 and CDR2 are MNHEY and SMNVEV (reference sequence). The CDR3 extends over 14 amino acids. The CDR3 loop reads CSSIFGGNRYYQYF. The DNA for the CDR3 is TGTTCCAGCATTTTCGGAGGGAATCGCTACTATCAGTACTTC.